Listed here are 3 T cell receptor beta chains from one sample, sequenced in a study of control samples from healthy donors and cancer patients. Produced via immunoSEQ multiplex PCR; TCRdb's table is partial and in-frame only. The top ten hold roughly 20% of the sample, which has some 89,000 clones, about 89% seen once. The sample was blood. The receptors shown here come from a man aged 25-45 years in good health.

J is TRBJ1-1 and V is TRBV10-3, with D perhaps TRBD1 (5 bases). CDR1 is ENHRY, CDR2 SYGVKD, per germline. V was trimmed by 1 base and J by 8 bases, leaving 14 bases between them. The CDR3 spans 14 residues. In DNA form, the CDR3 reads TGTGCCATCAGTGAGTTTGACGGGGGAACCGAAGCTTTCTTT. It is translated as CAISEFDGGTEAFF.

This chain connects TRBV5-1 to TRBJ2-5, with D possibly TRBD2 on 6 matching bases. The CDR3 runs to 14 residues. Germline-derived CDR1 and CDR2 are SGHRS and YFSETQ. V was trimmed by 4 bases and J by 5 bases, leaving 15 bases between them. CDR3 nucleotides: TGCGCCAGCAGCATCCCGGGAGCTGGGGAGACCCAGTACTTC. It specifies CASSIPGAGETQYF. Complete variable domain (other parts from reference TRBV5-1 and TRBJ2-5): KAGVTQTPRYLIKTRGQQVTLSCSPISGHRSVSWYQQTPGQGLQFLFEYFSETQRNKGNFPGRFSGRQFSNSRSEMNVSTLELGDSALYLCASSIPGAGETQYFGPGTRLLVL.

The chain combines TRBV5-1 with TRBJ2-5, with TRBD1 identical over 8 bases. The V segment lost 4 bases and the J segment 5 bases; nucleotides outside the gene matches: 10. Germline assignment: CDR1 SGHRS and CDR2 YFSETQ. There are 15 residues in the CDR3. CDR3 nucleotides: TGCGCCAGCAGCCCCGGACAGGGAAGGCAGGAGACCCAGTACTTC. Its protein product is CASSPGQGRQETQYF.